This TCR beta chain was obtained from a study of cytomegalovirus exposure and HLA in healthy donors. PCR was performed using 60 Vbeta and 13 Jbeta primers. The assay was immunoSEQ multiplex PCR, and TCRdb's table has in-frame clones only and misses some. Counted here are fewer than 110,000 clones, roughly 77% occurring once; the ten biggest clones make up 10%. Study outcomes and limitations: Most TCR sequences showed up rarely, but some public TCRs showed up in many donors. Reports showed the classifier diagnosing cytomegalovirus status with high specificity and sensitivity. Three of the chains that were CMV-associated were confirmed in vitro to be specific for CMV antigens. Earlier analysis yielded a pattern in which most TCR beta V segments were productive about 87% or about 30% of the time.

Comment on this clone: Its antigen is undetermined.

CDR3 length: 13 residues. Trimming took 7 bases from V and 6 from J, leaving 17 bases between them. CDR1 is SGHRS and CDR2 is YFSETQ in the germline V gene. This TCR was sampled from a woman younger than 35 in good health and CMV-seropositive. The sample consisted of PBMCs. V is TRBV5-1 and J is TRBJ2-7; perhaps TRBD1 as D (9 bases). This chain's CDR3 is CASGTGREVEQYF. The CDR3 DNA is TGCGCCAGCGGGACAGGGCGGGAGGTCGAGCAGTACTTC.